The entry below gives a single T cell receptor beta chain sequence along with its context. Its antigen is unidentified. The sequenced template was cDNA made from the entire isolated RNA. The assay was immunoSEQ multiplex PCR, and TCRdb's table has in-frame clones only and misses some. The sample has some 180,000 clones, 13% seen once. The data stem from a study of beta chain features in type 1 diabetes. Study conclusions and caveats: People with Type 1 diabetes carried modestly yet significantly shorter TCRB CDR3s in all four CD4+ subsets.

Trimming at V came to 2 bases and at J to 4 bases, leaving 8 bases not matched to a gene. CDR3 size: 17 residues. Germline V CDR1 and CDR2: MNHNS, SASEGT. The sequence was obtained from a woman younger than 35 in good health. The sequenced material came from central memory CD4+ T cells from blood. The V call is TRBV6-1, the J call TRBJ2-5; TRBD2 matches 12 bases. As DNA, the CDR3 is TGTGCCAGCAGTGAAAGTCACAGGGGACTAGCGGGAGAGACCCAGTACTTC. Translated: CASSESHRGLAGETQYF.